These 32 T cell receptor beta chains were all obtained from the same sample, sequenced in a study of cytomegalovirus exposure and HLA in healthy donors. PCR amplification relied on 60 Vbeta primers (plus 13 Jbeta primers). Sequencing was performed with immunoSEQ multiplex PCR; in TCRdb, only in-frame clones are kept and a portion is missing. The sample carries about 150,000 clones, 55% to 75% recorded once. Material for sequencing was PBMCs. The receptors shown here come from a man aged 50 to 59 in good health and CMV-seropositive.

V gene TRBV28 combines with J gene TRBJ2-1; D perhaps matches TRBD2 (6 bases). This CDR3 spans 15 amino acids. Trimming stripped 2 bases from V and 5 bases from J, with 13 bases between. The germline CDR1 and CDR2 sequences are MDHEN and SYDVKM. The CDR3 coding sequence is TGTGCCAGCAGTTTAATAGGACCGGGGGACAATGAGCAGTTCTTC. Residues: CASSLIGPGDNEQFF.

This clone was seen more than once but under ten times. J is TRBJ2-1 and V is TRBV29-1; maybe TRBD2 (5 bases). The V end lost 4 bases, the J end lost 7 bases, and 17 bases lay between the germline ends. The CDR3 contains 14 residues. CDR1 is SQVTM, CDR2 ANQGSEA, per germline. The CDR3 loop reads CSVARRGGSNEQFF. The CDR3 nucleotides are TGCAGCGTTGCGAGGCGCGGCGGGTCAAATGAGCAGTTCTTC.

This rearrangement joins TRBV19 to TRBJ2-3; tentatively, D is TRBD1 (6 bases). The CDR3 extends over 13 amino acids. CDR1 is LNHDA, CDR2 SQIVND, per germline (reference sequence). V lost 10 bases and J lost 2, with 13 bases in between. This chain's CDR3 is CATSGVHTDTQYF. CDR3 nucleotide sequence: TGTGCCACGTCAGGGGTTCACACAGATACGCAGTATTTT.

The chain joins TRBV5-6 to TRBJ1-1; D perhaps matches TRBD1 (5 bases). Germline V lookup: CDR1 SGHDT, CDR2 YYEEEE. The V and J ends lost 3 bases and 5 bases respectively, with 11 bases between them. CDR3 length equals 13 residues. The CDR3 DNA reads TGTGCCAGCAGCTGGCAGGGAGGAACTGAAGCTTTCTTT. Translating gives CASSWQGGTEAFF.

This chain uses TRBV18 with TRBJ1-1; D remains unclear. The CDR3 covers 12 residues. With 6 bases removed from V and 11 bases from J, the gap between germline ends came to 16 bases. CDR1 KGHSH and CDR2 LQKENI come from the germline V gene. CDR3 DNA: TGTGCCAGCTCCCCGGGTTCGTCTGGGGCTTTCTTT. Translation gives CASSPGSSGAFF.

The chain is built from TRBV2 and TRBJ1-2, with D possibly TRBD1 on 5 matching bases. Trimming took 1 base from V and 4 from J, leaving 7 bases between them. This CDR3 contains 13 residues. Germline CDR1 SNHLY, CDR2 FYNNEI. CDR3: CASSEEQGYGYTF. CDR3 nucleotide sequence: TGTGCCAGCAGTGAAGAGCAGGGCTATGGCTACACCTTC.

The V gene is TRBV5-4, the J gene TRBJ2-1; 9 bases are shared with TRBD2. This CDR3 region has 15 residues. The V gene end was trimmed by 0 bases and the J gene end by 8 bases; junction bases not matched to a gene: 6. The germline CDR1 and CDR2 sequences are SGHNT and YYREEE (reference sequence). CDR3 sequence (DNA): TGTGCCAGCAGCTTGGCGCGCGGGGGGGCCGATGAGCAGTTCTTC. The encoded protein is CASSLARGGADEQFF.

This clone appeared a few times. DNA for the CDR3: TGCGCCAGCAGCCAAAGTGACGGGACACCCTATGGCTACACCTTC. Encoded protein: CASSQSDGTPYGYTF. This chain links TRBV4-3 with TRBJ1-2; D possibly corresponds to TRBD1 (6 bases). Germline assignment: CDR1 LGHNA and CDR2 YSLEER. V gave up 2 bases and J gave up 4 bases, with 14 bases separating them. This CDR3 has 15 amino acids.

In this sample, this clone turned up a few times. The rearrangement links TRBV2 to TRBJ1-2; 10 positions agree with TRBD1. V dropped 9 bases and J dropped 2; count of bases not matched to a gene: 3. The length of the CDR3 is 13 residues. Germline V CDR1 and CDR2: SNHLY, FYNNEI. CDR3 region: CARWTGGNYGYTF. CDR3 coding DNA: TGTGCCAGGTGGACAGGGGGAAACTATGGCTACACCTTC.

The V call is TRBV27, the J call TRBJ2-7; tentatively, D is TRBD1 (5 bases). The CDR3 has 16 residues. The germline V and J ends were trimmed by 3 bases and 2 bases, with 17 bases remaining between them. Germline CDR1 is MNHEY and CDR2 is SMNVEV (reference sequence). CDR3 sequence: CASSLGYETAPYEQYF. DNA for the CDR3: TGTGCCAGCAGTTTGGGTTACGAGACAGCACCCTACGAGCAGTACTTC.

This chain links TRBV29-1 with TRBJ1-5; D call uncertain. V was cut by 4 bases and J by 4 bases, with 11 bases left in between. This CDR3 contains 13 residues. The germline V gene encodes CDR1 SQVTM and CDR2 ANQGSEA. Written as DNA, the CDR3 is TGCAGCGTTGCGGGTGGTCCGAATCAGCCCCAGCATTTT. It translates to CSVAGGPNQPQHF.

This clone has just a few counts. The chain couples TRBV2 to TRBJ2-1; D is perhaps TRBD2 (5 bases). V was cut by 8 bases and J by 2 bases, with 13 bases left in between. The CDR3 sequence is 14 residues long. Germline-derived CDR1 and CDR2 are SNHLY and FYNNEI. CDR3 nucleotide sequence: TGTGCCAGCGTAACTAGTTACACCTACAATGAGCAGTTCTTC. This encodes CASVTSYTYNEQFF.

This clone has just a few counts. This chain joins TRBV19 and TRBJ1-5, with 7 positions matching TRBD1. V lost 4 bases and J lost 2; bases outside the gene matches: 8. Germline V gives CDR1 LNHDA, CDR2 SQIVND (reference sequence). The CDR3 extends over 16 amino acids. CDR3 DNA sequence: TGTGCCAGTAGTACCGACAGGCAGGGGGGCAATCAGCCCCAGCATTTT. It encodes CASSTDRQGGNQPQHF.

V is TRBV6-1 and J is TRBJ1-1, with D perhaps TRBD1 (6 bases). The ends were cut back, 2 bases at V and 5 bases at J, with 12 bases in the middle. The germline CDR1 and CDR2 sequences are MNHNS and SASEGT. This CDR3 comprises 14 residues. CDR3 region: CASSELLRGTEAFF. In nucleotides, the CDR3 is TGTGCCAGCAGTGAACTCCTAAGGGGGACTGAAGCTTTCTTT.

The CDR3 protein is CASSESATGGYGYTF. CDR3 nucleotides: TGTGCCAGCAGTGAATCGGCCACGGGGGGCTATGGCTACACCTTC. The chain recombines TRBV2 with TRBJ1-2, with D maybe TRBD1 (5 bases). Germline lookup yields CDR1 SNHLY and CDR2 FYNNEI. V lost 2 bases to trimming and J lost 4 bases, with 14 bases between them. The CDR3 spans 15 residues.

This chain links TRBV7-3 with TRBJ2-1; 10 bases line up with TRBD2. The CDR3 is made up of 19 amino acids. The V gene's germline CDR1 is SGHTA and CDR2 FQGTGA. J was trimmed by 0 bases and V by 6 bases; bases with no gene match: 14. For the CDR3, the DNA is TGTGCCAGCAGTCCTACCGGACTAGCGGACCTGAGCTCCTACAATGAGCAGTTCTTC. Residues: CASSPTGLADLSSYNEQFF.

CDR3 loop: CASSLGYTGAGELFF. The CDR3 DNA sequence: TGTGCCAGCAGCTTGGGTTACACAGGGGCCGGGGAGCTGTTTTTT. The V call is TRBV5-6, the J call TRBJ2-2; 7 nucleotides align to TRBD1. CDR3 length equals 15 residues. V lost 0 bases and J lost 6; bases outside the gene matches: 5. Per germline, CDR1 SGHDT and CDR2 YYEEEE.

The gene calls are TRBV4-2 and TRBJ1-2, with TRBD1 matching over 8 bases. The V segment lost 0 bases and the J segment 5 bases; nucleotides outside the gene matches: 11. CDR1 and CDR2 (germline): LGHNA, YNFKEQ. The CDR3 is 17 residues long. The CDR3 here is CASSQERVKTGAYGYTF. The DNA of the CDR3 is TGTGCCAGCAGCCAAGAAAGGGTGAAGACAGGGGCTTATGGCTACACCTTC.

The gene calls are TRBV11-2 and TRBJ1-1; maybe TRBD1 (5 bases). The CDR3 loop spans 14 amino acids. Trimming took off 6 bases at V and 4 bases at J, with 15 bases between the two ends. The germline gives CDR1 SGHAT, CDR2 FQNNGV. The CDR3 bases are TGTGCCAGCAGTCCAAGCGGGGGGGGCACTGAAGCTTTCTTT. Residues: CASSPSGGGTEAFF. Full variable domain (rest looked up from reference TRBV11-2 and TRBJ1-1): EAGVAQSPRYKIIEKRQSVAFWCNPISGHATLYWYQQILGQGPKLLIQFQNNGVVDDSQLPKDRFSAERLKGVDSTLKIQPAKLEDSAVYLCASSPSGGGTEAFFGQGTRLTVV.

The J gene is TRBJ1-2, the V gene TRBV27; TRBD1 matches 11 bases. The CDR3 is 18 residues long. Germline CDR1 MNHEY, CDR2 SMNVEV (reference sequence). Losses at the gene ends were 6 bases for V and 0 bases for J; bases not matched to a gene: 12. The DNA of the CDR3 is TGTGCCAGCAGAGTACTAGGGACAGGGGGAACGGCTAACTATGGCTACACCTTC. It specifies CASRVLGTGGTANYGYTF.

This chain uses TRBV5-8 with TRBJ1-5; perhaps TRBD1 as D (5 bases). The germline CDR1 and CDR2 sequences are SGHTS and YDEGEE. This CDR3 has 13 amino acids. Trimming took 1 base from V and 10 from J, leaving 12 bases between them. The CDR3 sequence: CASSLMGEGPQHF. The CDR3 nucleotides are TGTGCCAGCAGCTTGATGGGGGAGGGTCCCCAGCATTTT.

The rearrangement joins TRBV9 to TRBJ1-1, with 8 bases that match TRBD1. This CDR3 spans 13 amino acids. Germline values: CDR1 SGDLS, CDR2 YYNGEE. V trimming: 4 bases; J trimming: 4 bases; junction bases outside the gene matches: 3. CDR3 residues: CASSSTGGTEAFF. The CDR3 DNA follows: TGTGCCAGCAGCTCAACAGGGGGCACTGAAGCTTTCTTT.

V gene TRBV5-1 combines with J gene TRBJ1-1; maybe TRBD1 (5 bases). Per germline, CDR1 SGHRS and CDR2 YFSETQ. Trimming took off 3 bases at V and 0 bases at J, with 12 bases between the two ends. The CDR3 is 15 residues long. CDR3: CASSWSARVNTEAFF. CDR3 nucleotides: TGCGCCAGCAGCTGGTCGGCCAGGGTGAACACTGAAGCTTTCTTT.

The gene calls are TRBV2 and TRBJ1-4; possible D gene TRBD1, 5 bases. The germline V and J ends were trimmed by 4 bases and 8 bases, with 11 bases remaining between them. Germline V gene lookup returns CDR1 SNHLY and CDR2 FYNNEI. CDR3 length: 13 amino acids. The CDR3 is CASSANTGEKLFF. The CDR3 DNA reads as TGTGCCAGCAGTGCGAATACAGGCGAAAAACTGTTTTTT.

The table lists this clone with a few counts. The chain couples TRBV7-3 to TRBJ1-1; D is ambiguous. CDR1 and CDR2 (germline): SGHTA, FQGTGA. V was trimmed by 2 bases and J by 1 base, leaving 5 bases between them. The CDR3 sequence is 13 residues long. This CDR3 is CASSLEGNTEAFF. The CDR3 DNA sequence: TGTGCCAGCAGCTTAGAGGGGAACACTGAAGCTTTCTTT.

The chain recombines TRBV29-1 with TRBJ1-1; D perhaps matches TRBD1 (5 bases). CDR1 and CDR2 from the germline V gene are SQVTM and ANQGSEA. Trimming took off 7 bases at V and 0 bases at J, with 12 bases between the two ends. The CDR3 has 13 residues. CDR3 bases: TGCAGCGGGGGGGACGGGATGAACACTGAAGCTTTCTTT. It is translated as CSGGDGMNTEAFF.

The chain carries TRBV25-1 and TRBJ2-5, with D unclear. The CDR3 is made up of 14 amino acids. The V end lost 2 bases, the J end lost 3 bases, and 10 bases lay between the germline ends. Germline loops: CDR1 MGHDK, CDR2 SYGVNS. CDR3: CASSEPGAKETQYF. Here the CDR3 DNA reads TGTGCCAGCAGTGAACCCGGAGCAAAAGAGACCCAGTACTTC.

The chain is built from TRBV7-9 and TRBJ1-4; D uncertain. This CDR3 has 16 amino acids. Germline V gene sequence: CDR1 SEHNR, CDR2 FQNEAQ (reference sequence). Trimming cost V 5 bases and J 5 bases, with 18 bases left between them. The CDR3 DNA follows: TGTGCCAGCAGCCCTCGTCGCGGGGATAGGAATGAAAAACTGTTTTTT. This translates into CASSPRRGDRNEKLFF.

The chain couples TRBV6-6 to TRBJ2-7, with D tentatively TRBD2 (5 bases). Between the trimmed V and J ends, which lost 11 bases and 0 bases, there was a span of 11 bases. This CDR3 has 12 amino acids. Germline CDR1 and CDR2: MNHNY and SVGAGI (reference sequence). The CDR3 is CAGGLTSYEQYF. CDR3 bases: TGTGCCGGTGGACTGACCTCCTACGAGCAGTACTTC.

The chain combines TRBV2 with TRBJ1-6; maybe TRBD1 (6 bases). V lost 7 bases and J lost 5, with 15 bases in between. CDR3 length: 15 amino acids. Looked up from germline, CDR1 is SNHLY and CDR2 is FYNNEI. The CDR3 bases are TGTGCCAGCATTGCCCGGGACACAAATAATTCACCCCTCCACTTT. Translating gives CASIARDTNNSPLHF. Full variable domain (rest looked up from reference TRBV2 and TRBJ1-6): EPEVTQTPSHQVTQMGQEVILRCVPISNHLYFYWYRQILGQKVEFLVSFYNNEISEKSEIFDDQFSVERPDGSNFTLKIRSTKLEDSAMYFCASIARDTNNSPLHFGNGTRLTVT.

There are a few counts of this clone. This chain links TRBV7-6 with TRBJ2-5, with unresolved D. Deletions cut 2 bases from V and 5 bases from J, with 6 bases between. There are 12 residues in the CDR3. Germline V gives CDR1 SGHVS, CDR2 FNYEAQ. The CDR3 sequence is CASSLLEETQYF. The CDR3 bases are TGTGCCAGCAGCTTACTCGAGGAGACCCAGTACTTC. Using reference TRBV7-6 and TRBJ2-5 for the parts outside the CDR3, the full variable domain is GAGVSQSPRYKVTKRGQDVALRCDPISGHVSLYWYRQALGQGPEFLTYFNYEAQQDKSGLPNDRFSAERPEGSISTLTIQRTEQRDSAMYRCASSLLEETQYFGPGTRLLVL.

The rearrangement links TRBV7-9 to TRBJ2-7, with 10 nucleotides matching TRBD1. Trimming cost V 4 bases and J 2 bases; bases outside gene matches: 5. This CDR3 region has 15 residues. Germline CDR1 SEHNR, CDR2 FQNEAQ (reference sequence). The CDR3 protein is CASSWDRGATYEQYF. The CDR3 region has the DNA TGTGCCAGCAGCTGGGACAGGGGAGCCACCTACGAGCAGTACTTC.